This T cell receptor (beta chain) was captured by sequencing in a study of cytomegalovirus exposure and HLA in healthy donors. TCRdb's table, derived via immunoSEQ multiplex PCR, lists solely in-frame clones and lacks some. The data contain roughly 280,000 clones, about 86% of them singletons. The CDR3 is made up of 11 amino acids. Germline CDR1 is GTSNPN and CDR2 is SVGIG (reference sequence). V lost 5 bases to trimming and J lost 7 bases; unmatched junction nucleotides: 3. Separate from the roughly 730-subject first cohort, the approximately 120-subject validation cohort was the one that the donors belonged to. Study-wide results and limits: A list of about 160 TCR beta chains associated with cytomegalovirus was given.

As concerns this clone: Its specificity is not known.

The sample taken for sequencing was PBMCs. The TCR was taken from a woman aged 18 to 35 in good health and CMV-seronegative. This rearrangement joins TRBV30 to TRBJ1-2; the match to TRBD1 covers 8 bases. CDR3 sequence (DNA): TGTGCCTGGGACAGGGGAGTTGGCTACACCTTC. It specifies CAWDRGVGYTF.